Presented here are 23 T cell receptor beta chains from one specimen sequenced in a study of OX40 agonist ivuxolimab in advanced cancers. Libraries were prepared by immunoSEQ multiplex PCR; TCRdb keeps only in-frame clonotypes and omits some of them. The profile shows 15,000 to 20,000 clones, less than 85% of them singletons. The sequencing here drew on CD4+ or CD8+ T cells sorted from blood, taken in a trial of the OX40 agonist ivuxolimab. Every receptor here comes from an adult with an advanced solid tumor such as melanoma, head and neck, liver or kidney cancer.

The J gene is TRBJ2-1, the V gene TRBV7-3, with 9 bases lining up with TRBD2. CDR3 length: 17 amino acids. Germline values: CDR1 SGHTA, CDR2 FQGTGA. V was pared by 3 bases and J by 0 bases, with 6 bases of the junction left unmatched. CDR3 in amino acids: CASSLSSGGSSYNEQFF. CDR3 DNA: TGTGCCAGCAGCTTGAGTAGCGGGGGTAGCTCCTACAATGAGCAGTTCTTC.

The chain has TRBV7-9 and TRBJ2-7; the match to TRBD1 covers 9 bases. Germline values: CDR1 SEHNR, CDR2 FQNEAQ (reference sequence). V was pared by 3 bases and J by 3 bases, with 9 bases of the junction left unmatched. CDR3 length: 16 residues. The CDR3 is CASSLSVGQGDYEQYF. The CDR3 DNA follows: TGTGCCAGCAGCTTGTCAGTGGGACAGGGAGACTACGAGCAGTACTTC.

The chain recombines TRBV27 with TRBJ2-2; D remains unclear. Germline V gives CDR1 MNHEY, CDR2 SMNVEV (reference sequence). This CDR3 has 13 amino acids. Trimming took off 3 bases at V and 7 bases at J, with 9 bases between the two ends. The CDR3 DNA follows: TGTGCCAGCAGTTTTGGTGGCGGCGGGGAGCTGTTTTTT. Its protein product is CASSFGGGGELFF.

The chain employs TRBV6-5 and TRBJ2-2; tentative D call: TRBD2 (5 bases). Trimming pared 5 bases from V and 5 bases from J, leaving 9 bases between. The CDR3 contains 13 residues. Germline CDR1 reads MNHEY; CDR2 reads SVGAGI. The CDR3 region has the DNA TGTGCCAGCAGTGAAAGGAGGACCGGGGAGCTGTTTTTT. Its translation is CASSERRTGELFF.

The chain employs TRBV2 and TRBJ1-5; a possible D gene is TRBD1 (6 bases). The germline V and J ends were trimmed by 1 base and 7 bases, with 11 bases remaining between them. This CDR3 comprises 14 residues. Germline lookup yields CDR1 SNHLY and CDR2 FYNNEI. The CDR3 loop is CASSEGQERQPQHF. For the CDR3, the DNA is TGTGCCAGCAGTGAAGGACAGGAGCGGCAGCCCCAGCATTTT.

The J gene is TRBJ2-7, the V gene TRBV12-5; 8 positions match TRBD1. V shed 1 base and J 6 bases; nucleotides not matched to a gene: 5. The CDR3 extends over 14 amino acids. From germline, CDR1 is LGHNT and CDR2 FRNRAP. The CDR3 sequence is CASGLGTGISEQYF. The CDR3, as DNA: TGTGCTAGTGGTTTGGGGACAGGGATCTCCGAGCAGTACTTC.

The chain recombines TRBV10-2 with TRBJ2-3; D assignment may be TRBD1 or TRBD2 (5 bases each). Trimming removed 4 bases at V and 0 bases at J, with 14 bases between. Germline V lookup: CDR1 WSHSY, CDR2 SAAADI. The CDR3 has 16 amino acids. The CDR3 DNA sequence: TGCGCCAGCAGTGGCTGGGACGGTGGGAGCACAGATACGCAGTATTTT. This encodes CASSGWDGGSTDTQYF.

This clone was observed a single time. For the CDR3, the DNA is TGTGCCAGCAGTTTAATGGGCGGGGGGGCCTTGGAGACCCAGTACTTC. This sequence encodes CASSLMGGGALETQYF. This chain uses TRBV27 with TRBJ2-5; 9 positions match TRBD2. V was pared by 2 bases and J by 5 bases, with 9 bases of the junction left unmatched. The germline CDR1 and CDR2 sequences are MNHEY and SMNVEV (reference sequence). The CDR3 sequence is 16 residues long.

The chain carries TRBV27 and TRBJ1-5, with 12 bases lining up with TRBD1. Losses at the gene ends were 5 bases for V and 3 bases for J; bases not matched to a gene: 5. This CDR3 contains 16 residues. Germline V lookup: CDR1 MNHEY, CDR2 SMNVEV (reference sequence). The CDR3 DNA follows: TGTGCCAGCAGTCCCGGGACAGGGGGCCTCAATCAGCCCCAGCATTTT. Translated: CASSPGTGGLNQPQHF.

This clone was picked up many times. The chain links TRBV2 to TRBJ2-7, with 7 bases that match TRBD2. CDR1 is SNHLY, CDR2 FYNNEI, per germline. The CDR3 is made up of 16 amino acids. J was trimmed by 2 bases and V by 3 bases; bases with no gene match: 10. The CDR3 DNA sequence: TGTGCCAGCAGTGACGTGCTCGGGGGGACTACCTACGAGCAGTACTTC. The encoded protein is CASSDVLGGTTYEQYF.

This clone has only one observation. The chain uses TRBV9 and TRBJ1-2, with D tentatively TRBD1 (5 bases). Germline V lookup: CDR1 SGDLS, CDR2 YYNGEE. The CDR3 is made up of 13 amino acids. The V and J ends lost 5 bases and 5 bases respectively, with 13 bases between them. Here the CDR3 DNA reads TGTGCCAGCAGGCCCTTAGGGGATTATGGCTACACCTTC. It specifies CASRPLGDYGYTF.

The V gene is TRBV9, the J gene TRBJ2-3; 10 nucleotides line up with TRBD2. This CDR3 is built from 15 residues. CDR1 SGDLS and CDR2 YYNGEE come from the germline V gene. V gave up 4 bases and J gave up 2 bases; unmatched junction bases: 4. CDR3 bases: TGTGCCAGCAGCCCAAGCGGGAGGGCCACAGATACGCAGTATTTT. It yields the protein CASSPSGRATDTQYF.

This clone was seen only once. The rearrangement links TRBV27 to TRBJ1-2; tentative D call: TRBD1 (5 bases). V lost 0 bases and J lost 3, with 14 bases in between. The CDR3 contains 16 residues. Germline V gene lookup returns CDR1 MNHEY and CDR2 SMNVEV (reference sequence). CDR3: CASSLSMGQVDYGYTF. The CDR3 DNA follows: TGTGCCAGCAGTTTATCGATGGGGCAGGTGGACTATGGCTACACCTTC.

This clone has a handful of counts. The rearrangement uses TRBV5-6 and TRBJ2-5, with D perhaps TRBD2 (6 bases). The CDR3 sequence is 14 residues long. Deletions cut 1 base from V and 6 bases from J, with 13 bases between. Germline V gene data show CDR1 as SGHDT and CDR2 as YYEEEE. CDR3 DNA: TGTGCCAGCAGCTTGTCGGCAGGGAGGAAGACCCAGTACTTC. Its protein product is CASSLSAGRKTQYF.

The rearrangement links TRBV4-2 to TRBJ2-1; a possible D gene is TRBD1 (7 bases). This CDR3 contains 17 residues. CDR1 is LGHNA, CDR2 YNFKEQ, per germline. V was cut by 0 bases and J by 4 bases, with 16 bases left in between. DNA of the CDR3: TGTGCCAGCAGCCAAGAGGCGGGGCAGGGGGTATACAATGAGCAGTTCTTC. Translation: CASSQEAGQGVYNEQFF.

The chain recombines TRBV27 with TRBJ1-6, with D tentatively TRBD1 (6 bases). Trimming stripped 1 base from V and 5 bases from J, with 9 bases between. Germline V gene data show CDR1 as MNHEY and CDR2 as SMNVEV (reference sequence). The CDR3 sequence is 15 residues long. CDR3 in amino acids: CASSLYQGNNSPLHF. As DNA, the CDR3 is TGTGCCAGCAGTTTATACCAGGGGAATAATTCACCCCTCCACTTT.

This clone ranks as medium-sized. The chain has TRBV7-9 and TRBJ2-1; 7 bases map to TRBD1. J lost 5 bases, V lost 6 bases, and 13 bases had no gene match. Germline V CDR1 and CDR2: SEHNR, FQNEAQ (reference sequence). This CDR3 is built from 16 residues. Here the CDR3 reads CASRGTDRNRNNEQFF. The CDR3 bases are TGTGCCAGCAGGGGGACGGACAGGAACAGAAACAATGAGCAGTTCTTC.

V usage is TRBV11-3 and J usage is TRBJ2-3; D gene ambiguous. Germline V gene lookup returns CDR1 SGHNT and CDR2 YENEEA. The CDR3 has 13 residues. Deletions cut 3 bases from V and 2 bases from J, with 6 bases between. The CDR3 coding sequence is TGTGCCAGCAGCTTCAGCTCCACAGATACGCAGTATTTT. Its translation is CASSFSSTDTQYF.

This clone was found many times. V and J are TRBV7-9 and TRBJ2-3, with TRBD2 matching 8 bases. Germline CDR1 SEHNR, CDR2 FQNEAQ (reference sequence). The length of the CDR3 is 15 residues. The J segment lost 2 bases and the V segment lost 6 bases, leaving 7 bases of the junction unmatched. CDR3 sequence: CASRSGGADTDTQYF. The CDR3 region has the DNA TGTGCCAGCAGGTCCGGGGGGGCCGACACAGATACGCAGTATTTT.

The rearrangement joins TRBV7-6 to TRBJ2-5; unclear D gene. The CDR3 covers 14 residues. V lost 5 bases, J lost 5 bases, and 15 bases lay in between. The germline CDR1 and CDR2 sequences are SGHVS and FNYEAQ. In DNA, the CDR3 is TGTGCCAGCAGCGATCTAGGTAGTATGGAGACCCAGTACTTC. Its translation: CASSDLGSMETQYF.

The chain links TRBV4-1 to TRBJ2-5; 8 positions agree with TRBD1. The assigned J gene may be wrong: the sequence end matches TRBJ2-7 better. The CDR3 is 16 amino acids. Germline V gene lookup returns CDR1 MGHRA and CDR2 YSYEKL. The CDR3 sequence is CASSQDEGQGFHEQYF. CDR3 bases: TGCGCCAGCAGCCAAGATGAAGGACAGGGTTTTCACGAGCAGTACTTC.

This clone came up a few times. The rearrangement links TRBV28 to TRBJ1-5; 8 bases are shared with TRBD1. The CDR3 is made up of 15 amino acids. Per the germline V gene, CDR1 is MDHEN and CDR2 is SYDVKM. The junction had 8 bases not matched to a gene; V was cut back by 6 bases and J by 4 bases. In DNA, the CDR3 is TGTGCCAGCAGCACCGGGACAGGCGTGAATCAGCCCCAGCATTTT. Translated, it gives CASSTGTGVNQPQHF. The variable domain in full, with the rest retrieved from reference TRBV28 and TRBJ1-5, is DVKVTQSSRYLVKRTGEKVFLECVQDMDHENMFWYRQDPGLGLRLIYFSYDVKMKEKGDIPEGYSVSREKKERFSLILESASTNQTSMYLCASSTGTGVNQPQHFGDGTRLSIL.

This chain uses TRBV14 with TRBJ1-6, with 7 positions matching TRBD1. Losses at the gene ends were 7 bases for V and 16 bases for J; bases not matched to a gene: 13. This CDR3 spans 13 amino acids. CDR1 is SGHDN, CDR2 FVKESK, per germline. The CDR3 DNA reads as TGTGCCAGCAAACGGACAGGAGACGTCCGTCTCCACTTT. It encodes CASKRTGDVRLHF.